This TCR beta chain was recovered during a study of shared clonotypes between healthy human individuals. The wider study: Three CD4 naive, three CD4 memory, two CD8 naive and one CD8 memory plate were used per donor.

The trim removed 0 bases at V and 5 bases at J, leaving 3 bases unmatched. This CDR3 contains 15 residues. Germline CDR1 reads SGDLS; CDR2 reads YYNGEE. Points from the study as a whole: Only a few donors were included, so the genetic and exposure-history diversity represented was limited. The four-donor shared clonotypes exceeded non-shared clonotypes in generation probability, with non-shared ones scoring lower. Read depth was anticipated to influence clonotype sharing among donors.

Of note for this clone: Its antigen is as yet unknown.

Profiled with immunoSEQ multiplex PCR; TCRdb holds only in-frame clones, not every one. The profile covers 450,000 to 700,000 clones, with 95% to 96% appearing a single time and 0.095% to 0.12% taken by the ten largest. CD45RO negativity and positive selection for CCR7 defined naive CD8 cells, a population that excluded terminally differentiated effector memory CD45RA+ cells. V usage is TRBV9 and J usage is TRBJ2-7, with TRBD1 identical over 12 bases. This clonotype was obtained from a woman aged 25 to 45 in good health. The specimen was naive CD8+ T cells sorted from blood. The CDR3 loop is CASSVAGQGAHEQYF. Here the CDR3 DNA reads TGTGCCAGCAGCGTAGCGGGACAGGGGGCCCACGAGCAGTACTTC.